Each of the 9 T cell receptor beta chains below was sequenced from the same sample in a study of regulatory T cells in long-lasting Graves disease. The TCR beta library used iRepertoire HTBI primers with Arm-PCR amplification of CDR3. From the multiplex PCR reads, TCRdb called clonotypes with MiXCR, one entry per CDR3 protein. The table records a few hundred thousand distinct CDR3 sequences, under 25% of them present only once. As to time point: persistent/refractory GD, antithyroid drugs over 5 years with positive TRAb. Making the TCR library involved RNA that had been extracted from PBMCs. The specimen was peripheral blood mononuclear cells (PBMCs), collected when the disease was refractory, from a patient treated with antithyroid drugs. The source of these receptors is a female donor with Graves disease.

The J gene is TRBJ1-2, the V gene TRBV29-1; 8 bases align to TRBD1. CDR1 SQVTM and CDR2 ANQGSEA come from the germline V gene. Trimming removed 0 bases from V and 5 bases from J; junction bases left unmatched: 8. This CDR3 is 15 amino acids long. CDR3 protein: CSVEDERQGLYGYTF. DNA for the CDR3: TGCAGCGTTGAAGATGAGCGACAGGGGCTATATGGCTACACCTTC.

This clonotype turned up a few times. The chain joins TRBV19 to TRBJ1-5; TRBD1 matches 11 bases. V trimming: 6 bases; J trimming: 6 bases; junction bases outside the gene matches: 7. The germline CDR1 and CDR2 sequences are LNHDA and SQIVND (reference sequence). CDR3 size: 15 residues. The CDR3 DNA sequence: TGTGCCAGTAGCGGACAGGGGGCGAGGCTTCAGCCCCAGCATTTT. It encodes CASSGQGARLQPQHF.

This clonotype was recorded a few times. The J gene is TRBJ1-2, the V gene TRBV20-1; unclear D gene. The V and J ends lost 6 bases and 3 bases respectively, with 14 bases between them. The CDR3 runs to 13 residues. Germline lookup yields CDR1 DFQATT and CDR2 SNEGSKA (reference sequence). CDR3 coding DNA: TGCAGTGCCAATTCGCAGGTTTACTATGGCTACACCTTC. This codes for CSANSQVYYGYTF.

V usage is TRBV5-1 and J usage is TRBJ2-1, with D perhaps matching TRBD1 (7 bases). The CDR3 runs to 14 residues. The germline gives CDR1 SGHRS, CDR2 YFSETQ. V lost 4 bases and J 5 bases, leaving 13 bases between the germline ends. The CDR3: CASSGGDSNNEQFF. The DNA for the CDR3 is TGCGCCAGCAGCGGAGGGGACAGCAACAATGAGCAGTTCTTC. The entire variable domain, with the rest obtained from reference TRBV5-1 and TRBJ2-1, is as follows: KAGVTQTPRYLIKTRGQQVTLSCSPISGHRSVSWYQQTPGQGLQFLFEYFSETQRNKGNFPGRFSGRQFSNSRSEMNVSTLELGDSALYLCASSGGDSNNEQFFGPGTRLTVL.

The chain employs TRBV7-9 and TRBJ2-5; D may be TRBD2 (6 bases). Trimming cost V 1 base and J 5 bases, with 20 bases left between them. This CDR3 contains 17 residues. CDR1 and CDR2 (germline): SEHNR, FQNEAQ (reference sequence). The CDR3: CASSLVGGKEQVETQYF. DNA of the CDR3: TGTGCCAGCAGCTTAGTGGGGGGAAAAGAGCAAGTGGAGACCCAGTACTTC.

This clonotype was seen many times. V gene TRBV6-5 combines with J gene TRBJ1-2, with 8 bases lining up with TRBD1. The J segment lost 3 bases and the V segment lost 2 bases, leaving 11 bases of the junction unmatched. Germline CDR1 MNHEY, CDR2 SVGAGI. CDR3 length: 17 amino acids. In DNA, the CDR3 is TGTGCCAGCAGTTACCGACCGATCGGGACAGGCCACTATGGCTACACCTTC. Residues: CASSYRPIGTGHYGYTF.

Notes on this clonotype: One end of the junction is discordant with germline, which a read error may explain. CDR3 sequence (DNA): TGTGCCAGCAGCCACCGGGACAGCATGAGTCATTGGGACTTC. Its translation: CASSHRDSMSHWDF. This chain joins TRBV7-8 and TRBJ2-7, with 7 bases aligning to TRBD1. Per germline, CDR1 SGHVS and CDR2 FQNEAQ. The CDR3 is made up of 14 amino acids.

This clonotype occurred many times. The CDR3 bases are TGTGCCAGCAGCCCTATAGGGGGCTCCTACGAGCAGTACTTC. Translation: CASSPIGGSYEQYF. The rearrangement joins TRBV28 to TRBJ2-7, with a weak D call TRBD1 (6 bases). Germline V gene lookup returns CDR1 MDHEN and CDR2 SYDVKM. V was shortened by 6 bases and J by 0 bases, with 12 bases between the two germline ends. The CDR3 length is 14 residues.

The rearrangement links TRBV10-3 to TRBJ1-1; no clear D gene. This CDR3 region has 14 residues. Looked up from germline, CDR1 is ENHRY and CDR2 is SYGVKD. V dropped 4 bases and J dropped 0 bases, with 9 bases sitting between them. The CDR3 DNA reads as TGTGCCATCAGTGGGGAAGGAATGAACACTGAAGCTTTCTTT. Amino acids: CAISGEGMNTEAFF.